The present entry profiles one T cell receptor beta chain with its context. These data belong to a study of blood T cell repertoires in COVID-19. Across 20 to 25 US areas, participants ranged in age from roughly 18 to 89 years. Cohort assignment relied on participant-reported clinical history. Two negative PCRs, clearance, or symptom resolution characterized the recovered Cohort 3 donors. In the study's own analysis: Nucleated cell counts were estimated from reference gene primer amplification. Only in-frame clones appear in the TCRdb table, and some are missing; sequencing was by immunoSEQ multiplex PCR. Clone size and V and J calls were adopted from that table, with D and trimming inferred from the DNA. The data contain 40,000 to 50,000 clones, approximately 90% of them singletons. The V and J ends lost 5 bases and 2 bases respectively, with 7 bases between them. This CDR3 is built from 12 residues. CDR1 is MNHNY and CDR2 is SVGAGI in the germline V gene (reference sequence).

The receptor was derived from a woman aged 45 to 65 who had recovered from COVID-19. The sample taken for sequencing was PBMCs or T cells enriched from blood (not recorded which). The J gene is TRBJ2-7, the V gene TRBV6-6; possibly TRBD1 for D (6 bases). The CDR3, as DNA: TGTGCCAGCAGTGGGACAACCTACGAGCAGTACTTC. Translating gives CASSGTTYEQYF.